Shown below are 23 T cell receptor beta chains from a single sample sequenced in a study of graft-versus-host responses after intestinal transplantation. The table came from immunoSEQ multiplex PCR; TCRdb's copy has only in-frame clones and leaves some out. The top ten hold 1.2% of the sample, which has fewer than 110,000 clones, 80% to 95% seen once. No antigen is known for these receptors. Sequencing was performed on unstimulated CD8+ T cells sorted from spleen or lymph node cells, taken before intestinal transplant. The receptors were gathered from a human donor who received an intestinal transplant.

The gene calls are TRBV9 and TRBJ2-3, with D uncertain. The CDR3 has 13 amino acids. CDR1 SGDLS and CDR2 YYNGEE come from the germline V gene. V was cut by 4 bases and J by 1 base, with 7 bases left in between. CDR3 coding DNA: TGTGCCAGCAGCTACTGGGGCACAGATACGCAGTATTTT. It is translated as CASSYWGTDTQYF.

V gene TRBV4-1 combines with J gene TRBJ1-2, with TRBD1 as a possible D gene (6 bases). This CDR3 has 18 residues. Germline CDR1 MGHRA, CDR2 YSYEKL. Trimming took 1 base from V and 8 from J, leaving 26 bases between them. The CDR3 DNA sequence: TGCGCCAGCAGCCAAGGAGTGGGGGGGCGCGTGTATCCTTGGGGCTACACCTTC. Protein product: CASSQGVGGRVYPWGYTF.

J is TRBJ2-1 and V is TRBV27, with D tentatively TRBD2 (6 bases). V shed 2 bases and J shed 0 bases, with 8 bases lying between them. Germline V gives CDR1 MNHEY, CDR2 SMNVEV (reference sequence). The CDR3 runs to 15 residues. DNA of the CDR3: TGTGCCAGCAGTTTACGGGGGAGCTCCTACAATGAGCAGTTCTTC. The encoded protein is CASSLRGSSYNEQFF.

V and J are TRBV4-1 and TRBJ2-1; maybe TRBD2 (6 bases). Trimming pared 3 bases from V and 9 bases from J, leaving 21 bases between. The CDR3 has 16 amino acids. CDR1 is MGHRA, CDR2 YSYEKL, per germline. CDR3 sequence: CASSQVGLRGDGEQFF. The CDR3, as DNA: TGCGCCAGCAGCCAGGTGGGACTCCGCGGTGATGGTGAGCAGTTCTTC.

CDR3 nucleotides: TGTGCCAGCAGCGAGACGAGCGTCGGACAGGGTTTGAACACCATATATTTT. It codes for CASSETSVGQGLNTIYF. The chain joins TRBV9 to TRBJ1-3; 8 bases match TRBD1. V lost 3 bases to trimming and J lost 7 bases; unmatched junction nucleotides: 15. This CDR3 has 17 residues. Germline CDR1 SGDLS, CDR2 YYNGEE. The full variable domain, rest sourced from reference TRBV9 and TRBJ1-3, is DSGVTQTPKHLITATGQRVTLRCSPRSGDLSVYWYQQSLDQGLQFLIQYYNGEERAKGNILERFSAQQFPDLHSELNLSSLELGDSALYFCASSETSVGQGLNTIYFGEGSWLTVV.

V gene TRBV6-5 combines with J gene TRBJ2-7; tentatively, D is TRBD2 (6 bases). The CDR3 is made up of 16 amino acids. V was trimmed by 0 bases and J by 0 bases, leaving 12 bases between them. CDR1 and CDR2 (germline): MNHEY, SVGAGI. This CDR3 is CASSYSKGGDSYEQYF. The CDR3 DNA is TGTGCCAGCAGTTACTCGAAAGGAGGGGACTCCTACGAGCAGTACTTC.

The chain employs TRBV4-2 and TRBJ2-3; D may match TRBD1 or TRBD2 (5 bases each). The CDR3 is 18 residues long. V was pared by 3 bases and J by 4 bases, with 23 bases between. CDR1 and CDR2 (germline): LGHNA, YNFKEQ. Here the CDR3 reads CASSQRGMLDGPPDTQYF. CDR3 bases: TGTGCCAGCAGCCAGAGGGGAATGCTGGACGGACCACCAGATACGCAGTATTTT.

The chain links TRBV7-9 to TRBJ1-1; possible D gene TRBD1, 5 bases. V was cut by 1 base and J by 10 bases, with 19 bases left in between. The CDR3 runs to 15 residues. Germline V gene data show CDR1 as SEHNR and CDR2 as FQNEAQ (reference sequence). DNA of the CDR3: TGTGCCAGCAGCTTAGTGGCTGTGGGGCCGGACGGAGCTTTCTTT. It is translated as CASSLVAVGPDGAFF.

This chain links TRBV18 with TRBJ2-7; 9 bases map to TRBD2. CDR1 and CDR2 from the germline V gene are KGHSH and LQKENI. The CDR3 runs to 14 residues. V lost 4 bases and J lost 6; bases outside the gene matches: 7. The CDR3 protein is CASSLGTSPLEQYF. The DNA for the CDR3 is TGTGCCAGCTCACTCGGGACTAGCCCTCTCGAGCAGTACTTC.

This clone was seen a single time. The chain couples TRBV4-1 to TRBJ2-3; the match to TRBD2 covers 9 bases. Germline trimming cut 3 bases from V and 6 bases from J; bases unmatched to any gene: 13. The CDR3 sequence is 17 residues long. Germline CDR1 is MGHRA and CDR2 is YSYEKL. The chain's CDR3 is CASSHWFSGGESDTQYF. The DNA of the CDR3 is TGCGCCAGCAGCCATTGGTTTAGCGGGGGAGAGAGTGATACGCAGTATTTT.

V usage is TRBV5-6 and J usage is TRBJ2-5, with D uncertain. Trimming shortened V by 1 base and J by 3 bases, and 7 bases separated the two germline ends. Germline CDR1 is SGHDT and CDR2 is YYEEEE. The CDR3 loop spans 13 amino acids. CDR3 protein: CASSLKVKETQYF. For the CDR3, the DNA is TGTGCCAGCAGCTTGAAGGTGAAAGAGACCCAGTACTTC.

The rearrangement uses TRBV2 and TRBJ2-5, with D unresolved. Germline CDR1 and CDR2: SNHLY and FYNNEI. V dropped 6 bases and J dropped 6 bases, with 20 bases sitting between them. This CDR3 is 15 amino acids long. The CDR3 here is CASRALETGGKTQYF. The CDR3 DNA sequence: TGTGCCAGCAGAGCCCTGGAGACCGGCGGAAAGACCCAGTACTTC.

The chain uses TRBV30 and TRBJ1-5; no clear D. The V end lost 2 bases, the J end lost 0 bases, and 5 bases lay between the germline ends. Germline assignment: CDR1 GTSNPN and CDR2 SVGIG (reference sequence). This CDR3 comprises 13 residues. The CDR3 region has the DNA TGTGCCTGGAGTCAGGATAGCAATCAGCCCCAGCATTTT. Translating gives CAWSQDSNQPQHF.

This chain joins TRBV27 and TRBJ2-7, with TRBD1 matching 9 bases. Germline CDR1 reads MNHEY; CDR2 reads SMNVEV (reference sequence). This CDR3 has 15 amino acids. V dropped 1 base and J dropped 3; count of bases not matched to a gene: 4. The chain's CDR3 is CASSLFPGQGYEQYF. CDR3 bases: TGTGCCAGCAGTTTATTTCCGGGACAGGGCTACGAGCAGTACTTC.

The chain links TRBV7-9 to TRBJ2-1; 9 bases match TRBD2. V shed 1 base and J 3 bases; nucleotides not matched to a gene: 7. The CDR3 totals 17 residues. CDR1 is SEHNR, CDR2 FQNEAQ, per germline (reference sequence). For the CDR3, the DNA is TGTGCCAGCAGCTTAGGTTCTAGCGGGGTGAACTACAATGAGCAGTTCTTC. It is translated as CASSLGSSGVNYNEQFF.

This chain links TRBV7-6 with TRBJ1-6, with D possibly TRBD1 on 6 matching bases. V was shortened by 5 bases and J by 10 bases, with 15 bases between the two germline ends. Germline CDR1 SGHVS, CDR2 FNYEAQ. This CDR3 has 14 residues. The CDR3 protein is CASSTQGPTSPLHF. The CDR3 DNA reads TGTGCCAGCAGCACACAGGGACCTACCTCACCCCTCCACTTT.

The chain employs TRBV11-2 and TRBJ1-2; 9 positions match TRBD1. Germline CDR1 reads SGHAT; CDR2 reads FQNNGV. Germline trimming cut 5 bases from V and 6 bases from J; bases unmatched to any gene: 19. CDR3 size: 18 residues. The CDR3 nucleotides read TGTGCCAGCAGCCCGAACCCTGGTGGGACAGGGCTCTTACATGGCTACACCTTC. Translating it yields CASSPNPGGTGLLHGYTF.

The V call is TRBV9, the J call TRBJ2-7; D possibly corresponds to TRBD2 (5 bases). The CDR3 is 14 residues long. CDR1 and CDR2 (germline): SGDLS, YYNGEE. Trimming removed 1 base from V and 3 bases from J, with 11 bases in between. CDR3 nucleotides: TGTGCCAGCAGCGTAAGCGGCACGGACTACGAGCAGTACTTC. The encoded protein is CASSVSGTDYEQYF.

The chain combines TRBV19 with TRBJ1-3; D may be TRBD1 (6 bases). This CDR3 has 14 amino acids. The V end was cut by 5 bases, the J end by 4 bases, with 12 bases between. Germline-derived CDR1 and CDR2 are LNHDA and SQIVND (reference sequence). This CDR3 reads CASSLQGDGNTIYF. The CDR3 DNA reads TGTGCCAGTAGTTTACAGGGAGACGGAAACACCATATATTTT. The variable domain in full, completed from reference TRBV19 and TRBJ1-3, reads DGGITQSPKYLFRKEGQNVTLSCEQNLNHDAMYWYRQDPGQGLRLIYYSQIVNDFQKGDIAEGYSVSREKKESFPLTVTSAQKNPTAFYLCASSLQGDGNTIYFGEGSWLTVV.

The CDR3 region is CASREGASNQPQHF. The CDR3 nucleotides are TGTGCCAGCAGAGAAGGGGCGAGCAATCAGCCCCAGCATTTT. The chain has TRBV27 and TRBJ1-5; D perhaps matches TRBD1 (5 bases). The CDR3 is 14 residues long. Germline CDR1 is MNHEY and CDR2 is SMNVEV (reference sequence). Deletions cut 6 bases from V and 1 base from J, with 10 bases between.

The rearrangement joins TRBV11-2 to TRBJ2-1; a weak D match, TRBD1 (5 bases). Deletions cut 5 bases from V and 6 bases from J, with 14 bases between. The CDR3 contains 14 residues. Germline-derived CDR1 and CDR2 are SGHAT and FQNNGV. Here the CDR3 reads CASSGRGAFNEQFF. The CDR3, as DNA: TGTGCCAGCAGCGGAAGGGGCGCTTTCAATGAGCAGTTCTTC.

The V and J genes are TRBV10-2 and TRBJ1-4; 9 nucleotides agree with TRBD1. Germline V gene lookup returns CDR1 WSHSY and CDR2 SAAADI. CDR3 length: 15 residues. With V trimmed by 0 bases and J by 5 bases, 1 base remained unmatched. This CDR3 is CASSESGTGNEKLFF. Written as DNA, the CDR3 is TGCGCCAGCAGTGAGTCCGGGACAGGGAATGAAAAACTGTTTTTT.

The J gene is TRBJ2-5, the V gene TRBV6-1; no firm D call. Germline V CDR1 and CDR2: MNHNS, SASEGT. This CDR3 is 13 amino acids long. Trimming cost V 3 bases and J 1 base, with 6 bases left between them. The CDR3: CASSEEIQETQYF. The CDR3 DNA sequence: TGTGCCAGCAGTGAGGAGATCCAAGAGACCCAGTACTTC.